This TCR beta chain was obtained from a study of blood T cells in healthy people across ages. With 5 bases removed from V and 4 bases from J, the gap between germline ends came to 11 bases. Germline V gives CDR1 MGHDK, CDR2 SYGVNS. This CDR3 region has 13 residues. The use of a sample-barcoded 5' primer and a J-beta primer mix characterized a second PCR of roughly 6 to 11 cycles. The yield of each sample was at least 2.5 million CDR3-containing paired-end reads. Each CDR3 protein is one row after TCRdb ran MiXCR on the 5' RACE reads. The data hold around 1,100,000 distinct CDR3 sequences, with 35% to 45% observed a single time. At least ten counts were recorded for this clonotype.

This chain joins TRBV25-1 and TRBJ2-5; either TRBD1 or TRBD2 may fit D (6 bases each). Sample: blood. The TCR originated in a man between 18 and 35 years old in good health. CDR3 residues: CASSKGGGETQYF. The DNA for the CDR3 is TGTGCCAGCAGTAAGGGGGGAGGAGAGACCCAGTACTTC.